The next 27 T cell receptor beta chains were all read from a single sample in a study of Graves' ophthalmopathy and Graves' hyperthyroidism. Transcripts of RNA were the source for amplifying TCR beta CDR3 regions. HTBI primers served in a first-round RT-PCR, which a second-round multiplex PCR followed. TCRdb re-derived calls from the multiplex PCR reads in MiXCR, one entry per CDR3 protein. The table includes about 230,000 distinct CDR3 sequences, 45% to 55% detected once. The sample was peripheral blood. These receptors were collected from an adult man with Graves' ophthalmopathy.

J is TRBJ1-5 and V is TRBV2; no clear D gene. Germline V gives CDR1 SNHLY, CDR2 FYNNEI. This CDR3 is built from 14 residues. Trimming took 7 bases from V and 2 from J, leaving 12 bases between them. This CDR3 is CASTFQDRNQPQHF. The CDR3 DNA sequence: TGTGCCAGCACTTTTCAGGACCGCAATCAGCCCCAGCATTTT.

The rearrangement joins TRBV7-8 to TRBJ1-2; maybe TRBD1 (6 bases). The germline V and J ends were trimmed by 1 base and 4 bases, with 10 bases remaining between them. CDR1 SGHVS and CDR2 FQNEAQ come from the germline V gene. This CDR3 is built from 14 residues. The CDR3 is CASSLEGGSYGYTF. As DNA, the CDR3 is TGTGCCAGCAGCTTAGAGGGGGGCAGCTATGGCTACACCTTC.

This clonotype was observed a handful of times. The chain links TRBV9 to TRBJ2-6; D possibly corresponds to TRBD2 (5 bases). V gave up 2 bases and J gave up 0 bases, with 6 bases separating them. The CDR3 sequence is 15 residues long. The germline gives CDR1 SGDLS, CDR2 YYNGEE. The CDR3 sequence: CASSVGVSGANVLTF. The DNA of the CDR3 is TGTGCCAGCAGCGTCGGGGTCTCTGGGGCCAACGTCCTGACTTTC.

This clonotype came up a few times. The chain carries TRBV5-5 and TRBJ2-7; unclear D gene. V was shortened by 5 bases and J by 3 bases, with 15 bases between the two germline ends. The CDR3 runs to 14 residues. The V gene's germline CDR1 is SGHKS and CDR2 YYEKEE (reference sequence). The CDR3 DNA sequence: TGTGCCAGCAGACCAGGCCGGGTGGACTACGAGCAGTACTTC. Its translation is CASRPGRVDYEQYF.

This clonotype has only one observation. The junction and the germline gene differ at one end; a read error may be behind it. V is TRBV10-3 and J is TRBJ2-5; D is perhaps TRBD1 (6 bases). The CDR3 has 13 amino acids. Germline V CDR1 and CDR2: ENHRY, SYGVKD. The CDR3 region is CASSSGQLGTQYF. The CDR3 DNA sequence: TGTGCCAGCAGTTCCGGACAGTTGGGGACCCAGTACTTC.

This clonotype showed up just a few times. The genes are TRBV5-4 and TRBJ2-2; weak D call: TRBD1 (6 bases). Per the germline V gene, CDR1 is SGHNT and CDR2 is YYREEE (reference sequence). The CDR3 sequence is 15 residues long. The V gene lost 2 bases and the J gene lost 5 bases, with 13 bases spanning the gap. The CDR3 reads CASSFMWGQTGELFF. The CDR3 DNA sequence: TGTGCCAGCAGCTTTATGTGGGGGCAAACCGGGGAGCTGTTTTTT.

This clonotype was detected only a few times. The genes are TRBV5-8 and TRBJ2-5; 12 bases fit TRBD2. V was pared by 3 bases and J by 7 bases, with 7 bases of the junction left unmatched. The length of the CDR3 is 15 residues. The germline V gene has CDR1 SGHTS and CDR2 YDEGEE. The CDR3 coding sequence is TGTGCCAGCAGCTCCGGACTAGCGGGAACAGGGACCCAGTACTTC. It is translated as CASSSGLAGTGTQYF.

The chain is built from TRBV9 and TRBJ2-7; D gene unclear. V was clipped by 3 bases and J by 2 bases, with 9 bases between them. CDR1 and CDR2 from the germline V gene are SGDLS and YYNGEE. The CDR3 covers 13 residues. In DNA, the CDR3 is TGTGCCAGCAGCGGGTATCCAACCTACGAGCAGTACTTC. The encoded protein is CASSGYPTYEQYF.

This sequence joins TRBV10-3 and TRBJ2-3; D not certain. Germline V gene lookup returns CDR1 ENHRY and CDR2 SYGVKD. Trimming took off 0 bases at V and 1 base at J, with 2 bases between the two ends. The CDR3 consists of 13 residues. CDR3 protein: CAISESGTDTQYF. The CDR3 region has the DNA TGTGCCATCAGTGAGTCCGGCACAGATACGCAGTATTTT.

This clonotype was counted at least ten times. This chain joins TRBV11-1 and TRBJ1-1; D perhaps matches TRBD1 (6 bases). CDR1 and CDR2 (germline): SGHAT, FQDESV (reference sequence). V shed 5 bases and J shed 3 bases, with 7 bases lying between them. The CDR3 extends over 12 amino acids. The CDR3 loop is CASSQGYTEAFF. The CDR3 DNA reads as TGTGCCAGCAGCCAGGGGTACACTGAAGCTTTCTTT.

As to this clonotype: One end of the junction varies from germline; a read error may be responsible. This chain uses TRBV15 with TRBJ2-5; TRBD2 aligns across 13 bases. Germline-derived CDR1 and CDR2 are LNHNV and YYDKDF (reference sequence). The CDR3 covers 15 residues. DNA of the CDR3: TGTGCCAGCAGCCGAGGGACTAGCGGGACGGAGACCCAGTACTTC. Translating gives CASSRGTSGTETQYF.

Only a few counts were recorded for this clonotype. This chain uses TRBV20-1 with TRBJ2-6, with 8 bases that match TRBD1. Trimming cost V 5 bases and J 0 bases; bases outside gene matches: 6. Germline CDR1 reads DFQATT; CDR2 reads SNEGSKA (reference sequence). The CDR3 runs to 16 residues. CDR3: CSAWGQAYSGANVLTF. The CDR3 nucleotides read TGCAGTGCTTGGGGACAGGCGTACTCTGGGGCCAACGTCCTGACTTTC.

A few counts support this clonotype. The chain is built from TRBV7-3 and TRBJ1-1, with D possibly TRBD1 on 5 matching bases. V shed 3 bases and J shed 4 bases, with 9 bases lying between them. The CDR3 length is 13 residues. CDR1 is SGHTA and CDR2 is FQGTGA in the germline V gene. The CDR3 protein is CASSFQGSTEAFF. In DNA form, the CDR3 reads TGTGCCAGCAGCTTTCAGGGAAGCACTGAAGCTTTCTTT.

The sample holds a few counts of this clonotype. The gene calls are TRBV20-1 and TRBJ1-5; D unresolved. The CDR3 extends over 13 amino acids. Trimming removed 1 base at V and 7 bases at J, with 11 bases between. Germline lookup yields CDR1 DFQATT and CDR2 SNEGSKA (reference sequence). CDR3 amino acids: CSARGGTKQPQHF. The CDR3 DNA reads TGCAGTGCTAGAGGGGGAACAAAACAGCCCCAGCATTTT.

There are many counts of this clonotype. The chain uses TRBV19 and TRBJ2-7; no clear D gene. This CDR3 region has 11 residues. V was shortened by 5 bases and J by 3 bases, with 5 bases between the two germline ends. Germline V CDR1 and CDR2: LNHDA, SQIVND (reference sequence). The CDR3 DNA follows: TGTGCCAGTAGTTCTTACTACGAGCAGTACTTC. Protein: CASSSYYEQYF.

V usage is TRBV7-2 and J usage is TRBJ2-7, with D perhaps TRBD2 (6 bases). The CDR3 is 15 amino acids. CDR1 is SGHTA, CDR2 FQGNSA, per germline. V gave up 1 base and J gave up 3 bases, with 13 bases separating them. The CDR3 nucleotides read TGTGCCAGCAGCTTAGGGTTTAGCGGCAACTACGAGCAGTACTTC. Translating gives CASSLGFSGNYEQYF.

This chain links TRBV6-1 with TRBJ1-2, with 7 positions matching TRBD1. The length of the CDR3 is 15 residues. V trimming: 5 bases; J trimming: 4 bases; junction bases outside the gene matches: 10. From germline, CDR1 is MNHNS and CDR2 SASEGT. CDR3 DNA: TGTGCCAGCAGTTACAGGGGACAAAGATCCTATGGCTACACCTTC. Translation gives CASSYRGQRSYGYTF.

The chain links TRBV9 to TRBJ2-7, with 9 bases lining up with TRBD2. The CDR3 extends over 16 amino acids. Looked up from germline, CDR1 is SGDLS and CDR2 is YYNGEE. The V gene end was trimmed by 0 bases and the J gene end by 4 bases; junction bases not matched to a gene: 8. The CDR3 DNA follows: TGTGCCAGCAGCGTAGGGGCTAGCGGGACTTGGTACGAGCAGTACTTC. The encoded protein is CASSVGASGTWYEQYF. Variable domain in full (rest from reference TRBV9 and TRBJ2-7): DSGVTQTPKHLITATGQRVTLRCSPRSGDLSVYWYQQSLDQGLQFLIQYYNGEERAKGNILERFSAQQFPDLHSELNLSSLELGDSALYFCASSVGASGTWYEQYFGPGTRLTVT.

This clonotype was seen a few times. The chain uses TRBV29-1 and TRBJ2-7; D is perhaps TRBD1 (6 bases). Germline V gene data show CDR1 as SQVTM and CDR2 as ANQGSEA. V lost 7 bases to trimming and J lost 4 bases, with 17 bases between them. The length of the CDR3 is 13 residues. The CDR3 DNA is TGCAGCGCCCGGAAAGAGGGGGATTACGAGCAGTACTTC. It yields the protein CSARKEGDYEQYF.

This clonotype was picked up a small number of times. The gene calls are TRBV7-2 and TRBJ2-7; D call uncertain. This CDR3 has 13 residues. The germline V gene has CDR1 SGHTA and CDR2 FQGNSA. V was pared by 1 base and J by 4 bases, with 8 bases between. The CDR3 nucleotides read TGTGCCAGCAGCTTAGTCAGAGCGTACGAGCAGTACTTC. It yields the protein CASSLVRAYEQYF.

This clonotype was seen a few times. The chain joins TRBV20-1 to TRBJ2-5, with TRBD2 identical over 7 bases. J was trimmed by 5 bases and V by 0 bases; bases with no gene match: 0. CDR3 length: 12 amino acids. Germline values: CDR1 DFQATT, CDR2 SNEGSKA (reference sequence). The CDR3 bases are TGCAGTGCTAGAGAAGCGGGGGAGACCCAGTACTTC. This sequence encodes CSAREAGETQYF.

A few counts support this clonotype. V is TRBV12-3 or TRBV12-4 and J is TRBJ2-2, with D unresolved. This CDR3 has 13 residues. Trimming stripped 5 bases from V and 7 bases from J, with 11 bases between. As DNA, the CDR3 is TGTGCCAGCAGTGAAGTAGGGCTCGGGGAGCTGTTTTTT. Amino acid sequence: CASSEVGLGELFF.

V and J are TRBV7-3 and TRBJ2-6, with D possibly being TRBD1 (6 bases). CDR3 length: 19 amino acids. Germline CDR1 reads SGHTA; CDR2 reads FQGTGA. V lost 2 bases and J lost 1, with 18 bases in between. CDR3 region: CASSLFFQFRGSGANVLTF. DNA of the CDR3: TGTGCCAGCAGCTTATTCTTTCAGTTTAGGGGGTCTGGGGCCAACGTCCTGACTTTC.

In its sample, this clonotype was seen a few times. An end of the junction does not agree with germline; a read error may underlie this. The V gene is TRBV7-2, the J gene TRBJ2-7; D perhaps matches TRBD2 (5 bases). The CDR3 extends over 13 amino acids. The germline gives CDR1 SGHTA, CDR2 FQGNSA. The CDR3 DNA is TGCGCCAGCAGGCCGACGGGAACCTACGAGCAGTACTTC. Encoded protein: CASRPTGTYEQYF.

The chain is built from TRBV7-3 and TRBJ2-1; TRBD2 agrees at 8 bases. Germline V CDR1 and CDR2: SGHTA, FQGTGA. The CDR3 length is 15 residues. Trimming removed 5 bases from V and 5 bases from J; junction bases left unmatched: 8. As DNA, the CDR3 is TGTGCCAGCAGCGTTAGCGGGACCTTTAACAATGAGCAGTTCTTC. This codes for CASSVSGTFNNEQFF.

The table lists this clonotype with a few counts. V usage is TRBV28 and J usage is TRBJ1-1; D remains ambiguous. V lost 7 bases and J lost 6, with 12 bases in between. This CDR3 spans 12 amino acids. Germline CDR1 and CDR2: MDHEN and SYDVKM. The CDR3 is CASTLASAEAFF. Written as DNA, the CDR3 is TGTGCCAGCACCCTGGCCTCGGCTGAAGCTTTCTTT.

This clonotype was counted a few times. This chain connects TRBV9 to TRBJ1-6; TRBD1 agrees at 10 bases. Losses at the gene ends were 7 bases for V and 3 bases for J; bases not matched to a gene: 13. The CDR3 is 18 residues long. CDR1 and CDR2 (germline): SGDLS, YYNGEE. The CDR3 reads CASSPGQGEEYYNSPLHF. The CDR3 DNA reads as TGTGCCAGCTCACCCGGACAGGGGGAGGAATACTATAATTCACCCCTCCACTTT.